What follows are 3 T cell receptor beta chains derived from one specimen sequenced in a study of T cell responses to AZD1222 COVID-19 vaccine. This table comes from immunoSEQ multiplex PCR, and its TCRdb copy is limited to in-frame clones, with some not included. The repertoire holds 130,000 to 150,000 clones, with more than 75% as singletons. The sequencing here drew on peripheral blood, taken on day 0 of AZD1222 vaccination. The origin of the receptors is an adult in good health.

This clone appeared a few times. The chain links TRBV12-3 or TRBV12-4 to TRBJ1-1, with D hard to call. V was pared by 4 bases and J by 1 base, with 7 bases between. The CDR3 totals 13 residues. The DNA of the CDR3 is TGTGCCAGCAGTTGGACCTGGAACACTGAAGCTTTCTTT. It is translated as CASSWTWNTEAFF.

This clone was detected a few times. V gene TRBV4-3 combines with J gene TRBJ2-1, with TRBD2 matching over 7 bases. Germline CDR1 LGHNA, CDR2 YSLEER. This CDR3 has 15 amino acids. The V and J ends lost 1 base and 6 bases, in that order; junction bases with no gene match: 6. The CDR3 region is CASSQGGSEANEQFF. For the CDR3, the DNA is TGCGCCAGCAGCCAAGGCGGGAGTGAGGCCAATGAGCAGTTCTTC.

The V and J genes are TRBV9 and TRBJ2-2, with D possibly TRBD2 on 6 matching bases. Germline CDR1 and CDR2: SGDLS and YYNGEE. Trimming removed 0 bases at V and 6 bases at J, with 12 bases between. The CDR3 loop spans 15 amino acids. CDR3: CASSVGPGGAGELFF. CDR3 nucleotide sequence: TGTGCCAGCAGCGTAGGTCCCGGGGGTGCCGGGGAGCTGTTTTTT.